This T cell receptor (beta chain) was documented in a study of blood T cell repertoires in COVID-19. Germline assignment: CDR1 SGHRS and CDR2 YFSETQ. This CDR3 has 15 amino acids. V was pared by 4 bases and J by 7 bases, with 17 bases between. This clone occurred a few times. Profiled with immunoSEQ multiplex PCR; TCRdb holds only in-frame clones, not every one. The sample carries some 270,000 clones, roughly 84% recorded once. The sequence was collected from a human donor with COVID-19, enrolled during active disease. The donor label of this sample is uncertain. The chain links TRBV5-1 to TRBJ2-2, with a possible D match to TRBD1 (5 bases). The sample taken for sequencing was peripheral blood. CDR3 DNA sequence: TGCGCCAGCAGCCCGATCCGGCAGGGTAGCGGGGAGCTGTTTTTT. Translating gives CASSPIRQGSGELFF. Looking up the rest from reference TRBV5-1 and TRBJ2-2 gives the full variable domain: KAGVTQTPRYLIKTRGQQVTLSCSPISGHRSVSWYQQTPGQGLQFLFEYFSETQRNKGNFPGRFSGRQFSNSRSEMNVSTLELGDSALYLCASSPIRQGSGELFFGEGSRLTVL.